These 10 T cell receptor beta chains originate from one sample sequenced in a study of beta chain features in type 1 diabetes (dated 2018 in TCRdb). Overall study outcomes, separate from this receptor: A moderate but significant shortening of TCRB CDR3 length was observed in type 1 diabetes patients in all four CD4+ subsets.

These receptors are not linked to any known antigen. Libraries were constructed by the immunoSEQ multiplex PCR assay. The entire amount of isolated RNA was reverse transcribed using the High Capacity cDNA Reverse Transcription Kit, so the sequenced TCRB transcripts were expressed ones. TCRdb retrieved this table from immuneACCESS and kept in-frame rearrangements only. Not all clones are present; in checked studies, unresolved V genes account for under half, and no reason is known for the remainder. The sample has 160,000 or so clones on record, about 10% of them singletons. The top ten clonotypes cover 0.7% of the sample. The sequenced material came from central memory CD4+ T cells from blood. The receptors derive from a woman in her twenties or thirties with type 1 diabetes.

This chain connects TRBV7-8 to TRBJ2-1; tentatively, D is TRBD2 (5 bases). V lost 5 bases, J lost 9 bases, and 14 bases lay in between. The CDR3 runs to 13 residues. Germline CDR1 is SGHVS and CDR2 is FQNEAQ. CDR3 nucleotides: TGTGCCAGCAGCCCAACTAGAGTGCCTGAGCAGTTCTTC. The encoded protein is CASSPTRVPEQFF.

This clone was observed a few times. V and J are TRBV30 and TRBJ2-7; TRBD1 agrees at 9 bases. The CDR3 consists of 13 residues. V was pared by 5 bases and J by 3 bases, with 5 bases of the junction left unmatched. The germline V gene encodes CDR1 GTSNPN and CDR2 SVGIG (reference sequence). The DNA for the CDR3 is TGTGCCTGGGTTACGGGACAGGGCTACGAGCAGTACTTC. Its translation is CAWVTGQGYEQYF.

The V and J genes are TRBV5-6 and TRBJ2-7; 13 nucleotides align to TRBD2. CDR3 length: 13 amino acids. V lost 2 bases, J lost 12 bases, and 5 bases stayed unmatched. Germline CDR1 is SGHDT and CDR2 is YYEEEE. The CDR3 reads CASSLLAGGSPYF. Here the CDR3 DNA reads TGTGCCAGCAGCTTACTAGCGGGAGGGTCCCCGTACTTC.

The rearrangement uses TRBV9 and TRBJ1-2; TRBD1 might be the D (6 bases). This CDR3 spans 14 amino acids. Germline V lookup: CDR1 SGDLS, CDR2 YYNGEE. V lost 0 bases, J lost 4 bases, and 10 bases lay in between. The CDR3 DNA follows: TGTGCCAGCAGCGTAGCTGTAGGGGGCTATGGCTACACCTTC. Translating gives CASSVAVGGYGYTF.

This clone was seen only a few times. The rearrangement uses TRBV2 and TRBJ2-7, with 10 bases lining up with TRBD2. In germline, CDR1 is SNHLY, CDR2 FYNNEI. This CDR3 is built from 14 residues. J lost 3 bases, V lost 3 bases, and 2 bases had no gene match. The DNA of the CDR3 is TGTGCCAGCAGTGATGCTAGCGGGAGCTACGAGCAGTACTTC. This translates into CASSDASGSYEQYF.

This chain links TRBV29-1 with TRBJ2-2, with 8 nucleotides matching TRBD1. The CDR3 totals 14 residues. With 6 bases clipped from V and 6 bases from J, the junction kept 9 bases outside the gene matches. Germline CDR1 and CDR2: SQVTM and ANQGSEA. CDR3 loop: CSVAGGLGSGELFF. The CDR3 DNA sequence: TGCAGCGTCGCAGGGGGCCTGGGCTCCGGGGAGCTGTTTTTT.

This clone was observed a few times. The CDR3 sequence is CASSQRGTSDPDTQYF. The CDR3 region has the DNA TGCGCCAGCAGCCAAAGGGGGACCTCGGATCCAGATACGCAGTATTTT. The chain combines TRBV4-1 with TRBJ2-3, with a tentative D call TRBD1 (6 bases). In germline, CDR1 is MGHRA, CDR2 YSYEKL. The germline V and J ends were trimmed by 2 bases and 4 bases, with 16 bases remaining between them. This CDR3 has 16 amino acids.

There are a few counts of this clone. The chain uses TRBV5-5 and TRBJ2-7; perhaps TRBD2 as D (6 bases). Trimming took 1 base from V and 3 from J, leaving 17 bases between them. The CDR3 runs 16 residues. Germline CDR1 and CDR2: SGHKS and YYEKEE (reference sequence). CDR3 sequence: CASSLMSAAEGYEQYF. CDR3 DNA sequence: TGTGCCAGCAGCTTGATGTCAGCCGCGGAGGGCTACGAGCAGTACTTC. The full variable domain, with the rest looked up from reference TRBV5-5 and TRBJ2-7, is DAGVTQSPTHLIKTRGQQVTLRCSPISGHKSVSWYQQVLGQGPQFIFQYYEKEERGRGNFPDRFSARQFPNYSSELNVNALLLGDSALYLCASSLMSAAEGYEQYFGPGTRLTVT.

This clone turned up a few times. V is TRBV28 and J is TRBJ2-1; tentatively, D is TRBD1 (7 bases). CDR3 size: 13 residues. Germline V gene data show CDR1 as MDHEN and CDR2 as SYDVKM. Trimming stripped 3 bases from V and 9 bases from J, with 12 bases between. The CDR3 sequence is CASSLWQGGEQFF. CDR3 nucleotides: TGTGCCAGCAGTTTGTGGCAGGGGGGTGAGCAGTTCTTC. The full variable domain, with the rest looked up from reference TRBV28 and TRBJ2-1, is DVKVTQSSRYLVKRTGEKVFLECVQDMDHENMFWYRQDPGLGLRLIYFSYDVKMKEKGDIPEGYSVSREKKERFSLILESASTNQTSMYLCASSLWQGGEQFFGPGTRLTVL.

The chain couples TRBV18 to TRBJ2-1; 7 bases are shared with TRBD2. J gave up 5 bases and V 4 bases, and 8 bases lay outside the gene matches. The CDR3 has 15 amino acids. Germline lookup yields CDR1 KGHSH and CDR2 LQKENI. CDR3 loop: CASSRGAGINNEQFF. Here the CDR3 DNA reads TGTGCCAGCTCACGCGGAGCGGGGATTAACAATGAGCAGTTCTTC.